This T cell receptor beta chain derives from a study of Tregs in tolerant kidney transplant recipients. General study results and limits: Validation in larger populations is needed because few patients were studied. For some patients, primers changed over time, blocking nucleotide-level comparison.

With regard to this clone: Its antigen remains unknown.

The CDR3 runs 17 residues. Germline V gives CDR1 MNHEY, CDR2 SMNVEV (reference sequence). V shed 6 bases, J shed 5 bases, and the junction held 6 bases outside the gene matches. Related graft donors supplied nonmyeloablative bone marrow transplants, and mixed chimerism was transient. Unstimulated Tregs (CD4+CD25+CD127-) and CD4+CD25- non-Tregs were sorted from PBMCs. TCRdb's copy holds only in-frame clones and misses some; the assay was immunoSEQ multiplex PCR. The data show roughly 70,000 clones, 87% seen once. The TCR comes from a human patient who received a combined kidney and bone marrow transplant. Part of the T cell pool may stem from the graft donor. Sequences were derived from CD4+ T cells from blood (PBMCs), sampled 6 months after the transplant. The chain links TRBV27 to TRBJ2-2, with 16 bases that match TRBD2. The CDR3 reads CASRKGLAGGPTGELFF. CDR3 bases: TGTGCCAGCAGAAAGGGACTAGCGGGAGGGCCTACCGGGGAGCTGTTTTTT.